This entry is about one T cell receptor (beta chain). Its antigen is currently unknown. This sample is drawn from a study of cytomegalovirus exposure and HLA in healthy donors. CDR1 LNHNV and CDR2 YYDKDF come from the germline V gene (reference sequence). J lost 3 bases, V lost 7 bases, and 10 bases had no gene match. This CDR3 is built from 16 residues. The study, taken as a whole, reports: The classifier was said to identify cytomegalovirus status with high specificity and sensitivity. Upon later analysis, TCR association rates were observed to vary by HLA locus, being highest for DRB1 and lowest for HLA-C. An analysis was carried out at a later point. It showed that HLA-associated TCR beta chains were more clonally expanded than equally common non-associated chains.

Researchers ran the PCR with 60 Vbeta and 13 Jbeta primers. Sequencing was performed with immunoSEQ multiplex PCR; in TCRdb, only in-frame clones are kept and a portion is missing. The sample comprises some 200,000 clones, around three quarters of which are singletons, and about 14% rests with the top ten. Sequenced input: PBMCs. The origin of this receptor is a man aged 40-49 years in good health and CMV-seronegative. The V call is TRBV15, the J call TRBJ2-2, with 8 bases identical to TRBD2. CDR3 protein: CATTNPGTRDTGELFF. The CDR3 nucleotides read TGTGCCACCACCAACCCCGGGACTAGGGACACCGGGGAGCTGTTTTTT.